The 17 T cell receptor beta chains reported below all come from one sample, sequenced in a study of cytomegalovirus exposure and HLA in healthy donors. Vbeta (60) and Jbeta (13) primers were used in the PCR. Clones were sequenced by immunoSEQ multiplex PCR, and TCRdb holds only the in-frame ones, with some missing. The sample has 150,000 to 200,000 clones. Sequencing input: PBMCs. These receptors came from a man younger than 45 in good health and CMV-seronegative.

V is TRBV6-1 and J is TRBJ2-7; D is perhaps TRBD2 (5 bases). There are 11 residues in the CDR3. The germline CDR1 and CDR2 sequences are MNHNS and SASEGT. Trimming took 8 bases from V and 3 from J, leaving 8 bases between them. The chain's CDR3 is CASGRGYEQYF. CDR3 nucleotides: TGTGCCAGCGGCCGGGGCTACGAGCAGTACTTC.

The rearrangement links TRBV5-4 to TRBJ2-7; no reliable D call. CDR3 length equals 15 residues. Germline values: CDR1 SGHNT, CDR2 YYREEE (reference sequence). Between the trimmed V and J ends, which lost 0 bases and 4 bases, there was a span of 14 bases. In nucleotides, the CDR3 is TGTGCCAGCAGCTTGGACCCAGGCGAGATGTACGAGCAGTACTTC. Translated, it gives CASSLDPGEMYEQYF. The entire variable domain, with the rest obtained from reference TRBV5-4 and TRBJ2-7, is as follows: ETGVTQSPTHLIKTRGQQVTLRCSSQSGHNTVSWYQQALGQGPQFIFQYYREEENGRGNFPPRFSGLQFPNYSSELNVNALELDDSALYLCASSLDPGEMYEQYFGPGTRLTVT.

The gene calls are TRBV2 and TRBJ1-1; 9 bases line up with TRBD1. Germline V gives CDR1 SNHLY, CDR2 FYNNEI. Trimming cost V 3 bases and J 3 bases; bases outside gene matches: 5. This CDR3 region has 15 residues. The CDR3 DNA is TGTGCCAGCAGTGAGTTACAGGGGGCGGACACTGAAGCTTTCTTT. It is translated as CASSELQGADTEAFF.

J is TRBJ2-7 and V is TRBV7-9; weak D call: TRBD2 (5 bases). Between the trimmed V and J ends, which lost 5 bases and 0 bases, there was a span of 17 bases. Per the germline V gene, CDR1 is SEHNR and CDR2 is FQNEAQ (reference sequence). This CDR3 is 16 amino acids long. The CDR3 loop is CASSGPGVEVSYEQYF. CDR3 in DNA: TGTGCCAGCAGCGGACCCGGGGTGGAGGTCTCCTACGAGCAGTACTTC. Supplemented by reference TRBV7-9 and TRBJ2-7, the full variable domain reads DTGVSQNPRHKITKRGQNVTFRCDPISEHNRLYWYRQTLGQGPEFLTYFQNEAQLEKSRLLSDRFSAERPKGSFSTLEIQRTEQGDSAMYLCASSGPGVEVSYEQYFGPGTRLTVT.

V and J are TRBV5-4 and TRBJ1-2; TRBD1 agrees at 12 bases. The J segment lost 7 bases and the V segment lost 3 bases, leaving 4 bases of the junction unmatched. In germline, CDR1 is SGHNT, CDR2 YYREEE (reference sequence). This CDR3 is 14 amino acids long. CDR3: CASSSGTGGGGYTF. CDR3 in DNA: TGTGCCAGCAGCTCCGGGACAGGGGGCGGTGGCTACACCTTC.

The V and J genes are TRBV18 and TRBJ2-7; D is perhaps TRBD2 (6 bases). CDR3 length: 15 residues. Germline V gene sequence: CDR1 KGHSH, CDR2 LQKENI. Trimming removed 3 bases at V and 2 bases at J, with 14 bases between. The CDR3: CASSPRGTAPYEQYF. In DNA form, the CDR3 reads TGTGCCAGCTCACCTCGGGGGACTGCCCCCTACGAGCAGTACTTC.

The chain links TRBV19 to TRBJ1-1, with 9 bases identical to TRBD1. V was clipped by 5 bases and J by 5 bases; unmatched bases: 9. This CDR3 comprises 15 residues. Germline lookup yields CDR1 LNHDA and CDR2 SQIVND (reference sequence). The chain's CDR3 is CASSGRDRVWTEAFF. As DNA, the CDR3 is TGTGCCAGTAGTGGGCGGGACAGGGTGTGGACTGAAGCTTTCTTT.

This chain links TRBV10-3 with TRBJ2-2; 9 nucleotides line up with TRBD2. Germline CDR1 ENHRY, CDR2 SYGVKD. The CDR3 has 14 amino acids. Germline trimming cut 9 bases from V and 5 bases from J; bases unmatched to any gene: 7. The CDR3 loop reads CAITAGGGTGELFF. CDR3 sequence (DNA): TGTGCCATTACAGCGGGGGGTGGGACCGGGGAGCTGTTTTTT.

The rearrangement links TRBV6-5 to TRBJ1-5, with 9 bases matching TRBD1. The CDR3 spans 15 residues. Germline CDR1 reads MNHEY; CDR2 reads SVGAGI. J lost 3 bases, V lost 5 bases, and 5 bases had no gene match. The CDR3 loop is CASSLGQGNNQPQHF. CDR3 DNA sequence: TGTGCCAGCAGTCTGGGACAGGGAAACAATCAGCCCCAGCATTTT.

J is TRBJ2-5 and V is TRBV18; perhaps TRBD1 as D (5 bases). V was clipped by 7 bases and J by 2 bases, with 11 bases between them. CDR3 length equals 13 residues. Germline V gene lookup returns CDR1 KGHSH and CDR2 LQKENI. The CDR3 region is CASFLGPQETQYF. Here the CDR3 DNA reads TGTGCCAGCTTTTTGGGGCCTCAAGAGACCCAGTACTTC.

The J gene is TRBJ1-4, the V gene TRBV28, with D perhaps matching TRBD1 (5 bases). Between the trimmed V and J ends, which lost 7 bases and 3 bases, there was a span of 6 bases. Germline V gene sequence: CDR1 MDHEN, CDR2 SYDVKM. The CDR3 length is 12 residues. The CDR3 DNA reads TGTGCCAGCACGGGGGCTAATGAAAAACTGTTTTTT. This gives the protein CASTGANEKLFF. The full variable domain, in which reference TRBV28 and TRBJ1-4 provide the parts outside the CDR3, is DVKVTQSSRYLVKRTGEKVFLECVQDMDHENMFWYRQDPGLGLRLIYFSYDVKMKEKGDIPEGYSVSREKKERFSLILESASTNQTSMYLCASTGANEKLFFGSGTQLSVL.

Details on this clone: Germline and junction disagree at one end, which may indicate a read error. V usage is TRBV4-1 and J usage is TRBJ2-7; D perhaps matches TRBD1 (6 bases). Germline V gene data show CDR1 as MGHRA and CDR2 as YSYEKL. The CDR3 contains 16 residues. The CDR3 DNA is TGCGTCAGCAGCCAAGTAATCGGGGACAATTCCTACGAGCAGTACTTC. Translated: CVSSQVIGDNSYEQYF.

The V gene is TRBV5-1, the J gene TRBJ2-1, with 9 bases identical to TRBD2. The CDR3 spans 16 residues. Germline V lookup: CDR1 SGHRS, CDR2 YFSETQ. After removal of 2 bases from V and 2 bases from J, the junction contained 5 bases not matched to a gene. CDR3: CASSFRTSATYNEQFF. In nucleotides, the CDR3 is TGCGCCAGCAGCTTCCGGACTAGCGCGACCTACAATGAGCAGTTCTTC. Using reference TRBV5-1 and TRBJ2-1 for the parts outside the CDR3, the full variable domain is KAGVTQTPRYLIKTRGQQVTLSCSPISGHRSVSWYQQTPGQGLQFLFEYFSETQRNKGNFPGRFSGRQFSNSRSEMNVSTLELGDSALYLCASSFRTSATYNEQFFGPGTRLTVL.

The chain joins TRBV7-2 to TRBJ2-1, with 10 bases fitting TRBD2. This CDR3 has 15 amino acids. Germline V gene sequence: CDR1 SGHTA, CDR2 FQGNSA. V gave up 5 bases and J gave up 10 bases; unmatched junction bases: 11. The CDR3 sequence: CASSPNSLAGHEQFF. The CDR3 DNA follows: TGTGCCAGCAGCCCCAATTCACTAGCGGGGCACGAGCAGTTCTTC.

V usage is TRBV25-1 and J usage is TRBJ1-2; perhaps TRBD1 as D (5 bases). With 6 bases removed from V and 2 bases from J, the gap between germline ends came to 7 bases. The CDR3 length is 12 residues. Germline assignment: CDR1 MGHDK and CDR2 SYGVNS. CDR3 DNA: TGTGCCAGCAGGCCAGGGAACTATGGCTACACCTTC. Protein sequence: CASRPGNYGYTF.

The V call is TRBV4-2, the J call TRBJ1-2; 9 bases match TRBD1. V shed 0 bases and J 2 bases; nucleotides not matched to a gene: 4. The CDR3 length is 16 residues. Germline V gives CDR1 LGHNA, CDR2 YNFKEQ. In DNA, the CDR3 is TGTGCCAGCAGCCAAGATCTAGGACAGGGGAACTATGGCTACACCTTC. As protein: CASSQDLGQGNYGYTF.

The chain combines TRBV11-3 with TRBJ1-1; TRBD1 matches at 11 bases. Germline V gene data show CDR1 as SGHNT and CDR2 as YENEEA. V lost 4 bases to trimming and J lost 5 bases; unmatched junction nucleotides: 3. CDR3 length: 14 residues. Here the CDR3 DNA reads TGTGCCAGCAGCTGGGACAGGGGGGGGACTGAAGCTTTCTTT. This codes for CASSWDRGGTEAFF.